This T cell receptor beta chain was profiled in a study of T cell responses to AZD1222 COVID-19 vaccine. Measured with immunoSEQ multiplex PCR; TCRdb has only the in-frame clones, and not every one. The table shows 60,000 to 80,000 clones, with over 70% occurring only once. V gave up 4 bases and J gave up 5 bases; unmatched junction bases: 11. Germline CDR1 LGHDT, CDR2 YNNKEL (reference sequence). The CDR3 extends over 16 amino acids. This TCR derives from an adult who received the AZD1222 COVID-19 vaccine. V and J are TRBV3-1 (or the pseudogene TRBV3-2) and TRBJ2-5; 9 bases are shared with TRBD1. Here the sequenced sample was peripheral blood, taken 28 days after the second AZD1222 dose. The CDR3 DNA reads as TGTGCCAGCAGCCTTGCCGGGACAGGGTTCGTGGAGACCCAGTACTTC. Protein sequence: CASSLAGTGFVETQYF.